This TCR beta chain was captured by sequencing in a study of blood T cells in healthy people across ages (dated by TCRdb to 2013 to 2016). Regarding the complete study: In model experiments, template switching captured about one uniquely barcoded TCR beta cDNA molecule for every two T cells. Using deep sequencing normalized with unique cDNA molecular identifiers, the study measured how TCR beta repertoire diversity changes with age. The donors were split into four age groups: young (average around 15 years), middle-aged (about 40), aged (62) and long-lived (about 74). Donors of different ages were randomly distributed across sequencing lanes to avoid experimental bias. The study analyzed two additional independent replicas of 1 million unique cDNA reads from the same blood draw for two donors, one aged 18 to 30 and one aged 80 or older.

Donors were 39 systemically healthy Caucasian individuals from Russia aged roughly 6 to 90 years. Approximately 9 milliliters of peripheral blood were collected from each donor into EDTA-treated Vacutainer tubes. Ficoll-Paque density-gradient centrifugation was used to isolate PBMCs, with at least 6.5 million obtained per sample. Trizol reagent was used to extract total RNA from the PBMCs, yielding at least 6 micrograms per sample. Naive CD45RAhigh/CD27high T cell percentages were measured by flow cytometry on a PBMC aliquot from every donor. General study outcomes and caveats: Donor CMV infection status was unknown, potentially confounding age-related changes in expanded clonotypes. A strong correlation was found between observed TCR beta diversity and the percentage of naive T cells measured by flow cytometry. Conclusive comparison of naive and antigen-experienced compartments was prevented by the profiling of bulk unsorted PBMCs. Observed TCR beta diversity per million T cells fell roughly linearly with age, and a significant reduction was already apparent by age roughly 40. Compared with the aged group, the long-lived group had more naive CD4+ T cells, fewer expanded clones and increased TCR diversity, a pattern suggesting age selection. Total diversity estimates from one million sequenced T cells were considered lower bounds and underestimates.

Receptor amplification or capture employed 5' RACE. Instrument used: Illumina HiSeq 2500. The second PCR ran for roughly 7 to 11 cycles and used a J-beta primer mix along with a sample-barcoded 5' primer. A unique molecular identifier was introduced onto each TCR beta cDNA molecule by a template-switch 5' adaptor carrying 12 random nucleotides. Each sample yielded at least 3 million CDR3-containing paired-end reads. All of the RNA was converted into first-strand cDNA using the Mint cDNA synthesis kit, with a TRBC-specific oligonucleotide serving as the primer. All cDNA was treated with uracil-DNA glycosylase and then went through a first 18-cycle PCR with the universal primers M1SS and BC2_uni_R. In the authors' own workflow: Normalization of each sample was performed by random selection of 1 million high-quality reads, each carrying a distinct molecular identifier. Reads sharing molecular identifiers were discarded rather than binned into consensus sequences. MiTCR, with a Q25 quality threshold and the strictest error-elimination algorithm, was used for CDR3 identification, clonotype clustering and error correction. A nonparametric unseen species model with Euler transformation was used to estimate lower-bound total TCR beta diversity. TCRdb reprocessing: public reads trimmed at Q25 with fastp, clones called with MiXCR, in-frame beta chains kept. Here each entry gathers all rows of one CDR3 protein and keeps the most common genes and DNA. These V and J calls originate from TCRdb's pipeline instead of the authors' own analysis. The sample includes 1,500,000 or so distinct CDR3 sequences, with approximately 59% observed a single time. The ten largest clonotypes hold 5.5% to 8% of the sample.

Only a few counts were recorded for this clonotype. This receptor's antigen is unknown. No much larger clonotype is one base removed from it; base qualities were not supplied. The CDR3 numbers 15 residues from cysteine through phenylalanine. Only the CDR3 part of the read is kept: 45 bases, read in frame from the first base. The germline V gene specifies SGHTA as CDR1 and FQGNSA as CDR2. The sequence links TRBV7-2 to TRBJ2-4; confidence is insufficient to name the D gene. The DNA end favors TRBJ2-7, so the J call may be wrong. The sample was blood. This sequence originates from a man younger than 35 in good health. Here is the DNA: TGTGCCAGCAGTTACCCAGACACGACTTTCTACGAGCAGTACTTC. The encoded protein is CASSYPDTTFYEQYF.